The present TCR beta chain was sequenced within a study of shared clonotypes between healthy human individuals. For the study at large: Two female and a few male donors aged 18 to 49 were enrolled.

The assay was immunoSEQ multiplex PCR, and TCRdb's table has in-frame clones only and misses some. The sample records roughly 500,000 clones, 90% to 97% being singletons. The V end was cut by 3 bases, the J end by 4 bases, with 15 bases between. Per the germline V gene, CDR1 is SGHTA and CDR2 is FQGTGA. The CDR3 extends over 15 amino acids. Note on this clone: Its antigen is still unknown.

Study observations and caveats: Sequencing depth was a factor that was expected to affect clonotype sharing among donors.

This receptor was taken from a woman aged 25-40 years in good health. The rearrangement uses TRBV7-3 and TRBJ2-5; D is possibly TRBD2 (7 bases). The sequenced sample was naive CD4+ T cells sorted from blood. Subset noted: CD45RA+ positively selected. Here the CDR3 DNA reads TGTGCCAGCAGCTTTCGGGGGGCGCTGGTAGAGACCCAGTACTTC. Protein sequence: CASSFRGALVETQYF.